The clone carrying this T cell receptor (beta chain) showed up many times. The germline V gene encodes CDR1 SGDLS and CDR2 YYNGEE. The CDR3 loop spans 13 amino acids. The V and J ends lost 3 bases and 2 bases, in that order; junction bases with no gene match: 2. TCR beta VDJ and CDR3 were profiled, and genomic DNA was the template. TCRdb re-derived calls from the reads in MiXCR, one entry per CDR3 protein. The profile shows about 100,000 distinct CDR3 sequences, 40% to 65% of them singletons. This specimen belongs to a study of CD8+CD57+ T cells in acquired aplastic anemia. The rearrangement joins TRBV9 to TRBJ2-7; 7 nucleotides agree with TRBD1. Sequenced input: sorted CD4+, CD8+, or CD8+CD57+ T cells (not recorded which) from PBMCs. This TCR derives from a human donor in good health, serving as a control. The CDR3 loop reads CASSAGTAYEQYF. CDR3 in DNA: TGTGCCAGCAGCGCCGGGACAGCCTACGAGCAGTACTTC. The variable domain in full, completed from reference TRBV9 and TRBJ2-7, reads DSGVTQTPKHLITATGQRVTLRCSPRSGDLSVYWYQQSLDQGLQFLIQYYNGEERAKGNILERFSAQQFPDLHSELNLSSLELGDSALYFCASSAGTAYEQYFGPGTRLTVT.